These T cell receptor beta chains were read from a single sample in a study of T cell responses to AZD1222 COVID-19 vaccine. TCRdb keeps only in-frame clones here, not all; method: immunoSEQ multiplex PCR. The data contain 110,000 or so clones, approximately 90% of them singletons. The input for sequencing was peripheral blood, taken 28 days after the second AZD1222 dose. Receptor source: an adult who received the AZD1222 COVID-19 vaccine. CDR3s include the opening cysteine and the closing phenylalanine or tryptophan. A D gene is named only where the DNA matches it firmly. Part of the rows lack a size; the others show once, few, many or a class for expanded clones.

J: TRBJ1-5
V: TRBV4-3
D: NA
size: NA
CDR3: CASSQRGSNQPQHF
DNA: TGCGCCAGCAGCCAAAGGGGTAGCAATCAGCCCCAGCATTTT

J: TRBJ1-2
V: TRBV27
D: TRBD1
size: once
CDR3: CASSWDREYGYTF
DNA: TGTGCCAGCAGTTGGGACAGGGAGTATGGCTACACCTTC

J: TRBJ2-7
V: TRBV9
D: NA
size: NA
CDR3: CASSVEPQGSAYEQYF
DNA: TGTGCCAGCAGCGTAGAGCCCCAGGGGTCAGCCTACGAGCAGTACTTC

J: TRBJ2-1
V: TRBV27
D: NA
size: NA
CDR3: CASSLWNGPYNEQFF
DNA: TGTGCCAGCAGTTTATGGAACGGGCCCTACAATGAGCAGTTCTTC

J: TRBJ2-5
V: TRBV7-3
D: NA
size: NA
CDR3: CASSLSGSRQETQYF
DNA: TGTGCCAGCAGCTTATCGGGTAGCAGGCAAGAGACCCAGTACTTC

J: TRBJ1-5
V: TRBV29-1
D: NA
size: NA
CDR3: CSVGGGDQPQHF
DNA: TGCAGCGTCGGAGGGGGGGATCAGCCCCAGCATTTT

J: TRBJ1-1
V: TRBV6-4
D: NA
size: NA
CDR3: CASSASPGNTEAFF
DNA: TGTGCCAGCAGTGCCTCGCCAGGGAACACTGAAGCTTTCTTT

J: TRBJ2-7
V: TRBV5-6
D: NA
size: NA
CDR3: CASSLAGGRGYEQYF
DNA: TGTGCCAGCAGCTTGGCCGGCGGACGGGGCTACGAGCAGTACTTC

J: TRBJ1-4
V: TRBV7-9
D: NA
size: NA
CDR3: CASGAAGREKLFF
DNA: TGTGCCAGTGGAGCAGCGGGTAGGGAAAAACTGTTTTTT

J: TRBJ1-2
V: TRBV6-5
D: NA
size: NA
CDR3: CASSRQARNGYTF
DNA: TGTGCCAGCAGTCGTCAGGCGAGGAATGGCTACACCTTC

J: TRBJ1-5
V: TRBV9
D: NA
size: NA
CDR3: CASSVNPRIECQPQHF
DNA: TGTGCCAGCAGCGTAAATCCTAGAATCGAGTGCCAGCCCCAGCATTTT

J: TRBJ1-1
V: TRBV4-2
D: NA
size: NA
CDR3: CASSPLLGLRTEAFF
DNA: TGTGCCAGCAGCCCCTTGCTGGGGTTGAGGACTGAAGCTTTCTTT

J: TRBJ2-2
V: TRBV10-3
D: TRBD1
size: NA
CDR3: CAISQGAGGELFF
DNA: TGTGCCATCAGTCAGGGGGCTGGCGGGGAGCTGTTTTTT

J: TRBJ1-2
V: TRBV25-1
D: NA
size: NA
CDR3: CASSALANYGYTF
DNA: TGTGCCAGCAGTGCCCTCGCTAACTATGGCTACACCTTC

J: TRBJ2-7
V: TRBV6-2/TRBV6-3
D: NA
size: NA
CDR3: CASSLTLGEQYF
DNA: TGTGCCAGCAGTTTAACGCTCGGCGAGCAGTACTTC

J: TRBJ1-5
V: TRBV7-2
D: NA
size: few
CDR3: CASSFHSNQPQHF
DNA: TGTGCCAGCAGCTTCCATAGCAATCAGCCCCAGCATTTT

J: TRBJ1-2
V: TRBV6-5
D: NA
size: NA
CDR3: CASSYSRAVNYGYTF
DNA: TGTGCCAGCAGTTACTCGAGAGCAGTTAACTATGGCTACACCTTC

J: TRBJ2-2
V: TRBV5-4
D: NA
size: NA
CDR3: CASSRMEGTNTGELFF
DNA: TGTGCCAGCAGCCGCATGGAAGGAACGAACACCGGGGAGCTGTTTTTT

J: TRBJ2-7
V: TRBV6-5
D: NA
size: NA
CDR3: CASTSSLYEQYF
DNA: TGTGCCAGCACGTCTAGTCTCTACGAGCAGTACTTC

J: TRBJ2-5
V: TRBV3-1/TRBV3-2
D: NA
size: once
CDR3: CASSSGRTTETQYF
DNA: TGTGCCAGCAGCTCCGGACGTACCACAGAGACCCAGTACTTC

J: TRBJ1-4
V: TRBV28
D: NA
size: NA
CDR3: CASIRALASGEKLFF
DNA: TGTGCCAGCATTCGCGCGCTTGCTTCGGGTGAAAAACTGTTTTTT

J: TRBJ2-7
V: TRBV5-1
D: NA
size: NA
CDR3: CASSLGTAPGVQYF
DNA: TGCGCCAGCAGCTTGGGGACAGCGCCCGGGGTGCAGTACTTC

J: TRBJ1-1
V: TRBV2
D: NA
size: once
CDR3: CAIEPRGVNTEAFF
DNA: TGTGCCATAGAACCCCGAGGGGTGAACACTGAAGCTTTCTTT

J: TRBJ1-4
V: TRBV5-1
D: NA
size: NA
CDR3: CASSLAGGLNEKLFF
DNA: TGCGCCAGCAGCTTGGCTGGGGGACTTAATGAAAAACTGTTTTTT

J: TRBJ2-5
V: TRBV5-6
D: TRBD1
size: once
CDR3: CASSLQGQIQETQYF
DNA: TGTGCCAGCAGCTTGCAGGGACAGATCCAAGAGACCCAGTACTTC

J: TRBJ1-2
V: TRBV6-6
D: NA
size: NA
CDR3: CASSPSPQGHYGYTF
DNA: TGTGCCAGCAGTCCCTCCCCACAGGGACACTATGGCTACACCTTC

J: TRBJ1-5
V: TRBV19
D: NA
size: NA
CDR3: CASSMFEGASQPQHF
DNA: TGTGCCAGTAGTATGTTCGAAGGGGCGAGTCAGCCCCAGCATTTT

J: TRBJ1-1
V: TRBV27
D: TRBD1
size: NA
CDR3: CASSLSQGMNTEAFF
DNA: TGTGCCAGCAGTTTATCACAGGGGATGAACACTGAAGCTTTCTTT

J: TRBJ2-2
V: TRBV5-4
D: NA
size: NA
CDR3: CASSLRDTLNTGELFF
DNA: TGTGCCAGCAGCTTAAGGGACACTCTAAACACCGGGGAGCTGTTTTTT

J: TRBJ1-1
V: TRBV5-1
D: NA
size: NA
CDR3: CASSLGTLRLGDTEAFF
DNA: TGCGCCAGCAGCTTGGGCACCCTCAGGCTGGGGGACACTGAAGCTTTCTTT

J: TRBJ1-5
V: TRBV28
D: NA
size: NA
CDR3: CASSLLPQPQHF
DNA: TGTGCCAGCAGTTTATTGCCCCAGCCCCAGCATTTT

J: TRBJ2-1
V: TRBV28
D: NA
size: NA
CDR3: CASSPPFRDEQFF
DNA: TGTGCCAGCAGCCCCCCTTTTCGCGATGAGCAGTTCTTC

J: TRBJ1-6
V: TRBV7-2
D: NA
size: NA
CDR3: CASTLLWTDSPLHF
DNA: TGTGCCAGCACCCTTTTATGGACAGATTCACCCCTCCACTTT

J: TRBJ1-1
V: TRBV7-3
D: NA
size: NA
CDR3: CASSLLWNTEAFF
DNA: TGTGCCAGCAGCTTACTTTGGAACACTGAAGCTTTCTTT

J: TRBJ2-3
V: TRBV25-1
D: TRBD2
size: NA
CDR3: CASTAGGLASGITDTQYF
DNA: TGTGCCAGCACCGCAGGAGGCTTAGCTAGCGGGATTACAGATACGCAGTATTTT

J: TRBJ1-2
V: TRBV7-2
D: TRBD1
size: NA
CDR3: CASSVGTENYGYTF
DNA: TGTGCCAGCAGCGTTGGGACAGAGAACTATGGCTACACCTTC

J: TRBJ2-7
V: TRBV15
D: TRBD2
size: NA
CDR3: CATSRDSGGAYEQYF
DNA: TGTGCCACCAGCAGAGATAGCGGGGGGGCCTACGAGCAGTACTTC

J: TRBJ1-1
V: TRBV15
D: NA
size: NA
CDR3: CATSRGVDITEAFF
DNA: TGTGCCACCAGCAGAGGGGTCGACATCACTGAAGCTTTCTTT

J: TRBJ2-3
V: TRBV6-5
D: NA
size: NA
CDR3: CASRRQSTDTQYF
DNA: TGTGCCAGCAGAAGACAGAGCACAGATACGCAGTATTTT

J: TRBJ2-3
V: TRBV9
D: TRBD2
size: NA
CDR3: CASSVVGAGVGDTQYF
DNA: TGTGCCAGCAGCGTAGTAGGAGCGGGGGTGGGAGATACGCAGTATTTT

J: TRBJ2-6
V: TRBV7-3
D: TRBD2
size: NA
CDR3: CASSQTLAGNSGANVLTF
DNA: TGTGCCAGCAGCCAGACGCTAGCGGGTAACTCTGGGGCCAACGTCCTGACTTTC

J: TRBJ1-2
V: TRBV18
D: NA
size: NA
CDR3: CASSPSGQRLGTPGGYTF
DNA: TGTGCCAGCTCACCGTCCGGGCAACGCCTCGGGACCCCTGGGGGCTACACCTTC

J: TRBJ1-4
V: TRBV19
D: NA
size: NA
CDR3: CASRSLRGGEKLFF
DNA: TGTGCCAGTAGAAGCCTTAGGGGCGGTGAAAAACTGTTTTTT

J: TRBJ1-5
V: TRBV6-4
D: NA
size: NA
CDR3: CASSADGSNQPQHF
DNA: TGTGCCAGCAGCGCGGACGGCAGCAATCAGCCCCAGCATTTT

J: TRBJ1-3
V: TRBV7-9
D: TRBD1
size: NA
CDR3: CASSARQGARGNTIYF
DNA: TGTGCCAGCAGCGCCCGACAGGGGGCGCGTGGAAACACCATATATTTT

J: TRBJ2-7
V: TRBV12-3/TRBV12-4
D: NA
size: NA
CDR3: CASSPRGDEQYF
DNA: TGTGCCAGCAGCCCCAGGGGGGACGAGCAGTACTTC

J: TRBJ1-3
V: TRBV9
D: NA
size: NA
CDR3: CASIFPPVSSGNTIYF
DNA: TGTGCCAGCATCTTCCCGCCGGTCAGCTCTGGAAACACCATATATTTT